These 6 T cell receptor beta chains originate from one sample sequenced in a study of blood T cell repertoires in COVID-19. Libraries were prepared by immunoSEQ multiplex PCR; TCRdb keeps only in-frame clonotypes and omits some of them. In the table there are 250,000 to 300,000 clones, 85% to 90% of which are singletons. The sequenced sample was peripheral blood. The receptors were sampled from a young woman with COVID-19, enrolled during active disease.

The chain uses TRBV27 and TRBJ2-7; D is perhaps TRBD2 (6 bases). CDR3 length equals 14 residues. The V and J ends lost 6 bases and 3 bases respectively, with 15 bases between them. The germline V gene has CDR1 MNHEY and CDR2 SMNVEV (reference sequence). CDR3 in amino acids: CASSLRTTHYEQYF. Written as DNA, the CDR3 is TGTGCCAGCAGCCTACGGACTACGCACTACGAGCAGTACTTC.

Concerning this clone itself: Other DNA sequences in this specimen translate into the identical CDR3. This chain links TRBV18 with TRBJ2-2; D might be TRBD1 (5 bases). The germline V and J ends were trimmed by 1 base and 4 bases, with 10 bases remaining between them. The CDR3 contains 15 residues. The germline V gene encodes CDR1 KGHSH and CDR2 LQKENI. Written as DNA, the CDR3 is TGTGCCAGCTCACCACGGCAGGGCCCCACCGGGGAGCTGTTTTTT. Translating it yields CASSPRQGPTGELFF.

The rearrangement uses TRBV10-2 and TRBJ2-3; D is possibly TRBD1 (6 bases). The CDR3 loop spans 13 amino acids. V was clipped by 8 bases and J by 9 bases, with 18 bases between them. Germline V CDR1 and CDR2: WSHSY, SAAADI. CDR3 sequence (DNA): TGCGCCAGCGGCTGGGGGCGGCAACAGACGCAGTATTTT. It specifies CASGWGRQQTQYF.

The rearrangement links TRBV5-4 to TRBJ2-5, with TRBD2 matching 9 bases. With V trimmed by 3 bases and J by 4 bases, 13 bases remained unmatched. This CDR3 is 17 amino acids long. The germline CDR1 and CDR2 sequences are SGHNT and YYREEE (reference sequence). The CDR3 DNA sequence: TGTGCCAGCAGCTCGAAACGGGGCGGGGGGGATATAGAGACCCAGTACTTC. Protein sequence: CASSSKRGGGDIETQYF.

This chain uses TRBV14 with TRBJ2-2; the D gene is possibly TRBD1 (6 bases). V shed 1 base and J shed 5 bases, with 11 bases lying between them. This CDR3 region has 15 residues. Germline V gene sequence: CDR1 SGHDN, CDR2 FVKESK. CDR3 in amino acids: CASSQVGGITGELFF. The CDR3 region has the DNA TGTGCCAGCAGCCAAGTTGGGGGCATAACCGGGGAGCTGTTTTTT. The variable domain in full, completed from reference TRBV14 and TRBJ2-2, reads EAGVTQFPSHSVIEKGQTVTLRCDPISGHDNLYWYRRVMGKEIKFLLHFVKESKQDESGMPNNRFLAERTGGTYSTLKVQPAELEDSGVYFCASSQVGGITGELFFGEGSRLTVL.

V usage is TRBV7-9 and J usage is TRBJ2-7; 10 bases fit TRBD1. The CDR3 covers 15 residues. Germline-derived CDR1 and CDR2 are SEHNR and FQNEAQ (reference sequence). The J segment lost 5 bases and the V segment lost 5 bases, leaving 9 bases of the junction unmatched. CDR3 loop: CASSRGRTGGNEQYF. The DNA for the CDR3 is TGTGCCAGCAGCCGGGGACGGACAGGGGGTAACGAGCAGTACTTC. The whole variable domain, filled in from reference TRBV7-9 and TRBJ2-7, reads DTGVSQNPRHKITKRGQNVTFRCDPISEHNRLYWYRQTLGQGPEFLTYFQNEAQLEKSRLLSDRFSAERPKGSFSTLEIQRTEQGDSAMYLCASSRGRTGGNEQYFGPGTRLTVT.